A single sample is the source of the 24 T cell receptor beta chains below, sequenced in a study of cytomegalovirus exposure and HLA in healthy donors (TCRdb year 2017). Library prep was done by the immunoSEQ multiplex PCR assay. The multiplex PCR relied on a mix of 60 forward primers for TCR Vbeta segments and 13 reverse primers for TCR Jbeta segments. Entries here come from immuneACCESS through TCRdb and include only in-frame sequences with V and J called. Some clones fail to appear in such tables; in the studies checked, an unresolved V gene covers under half of the shortfall, and the cause of the remainder is unknown. This sample's table carries about 160,000 clones. Jointly, the top ten make up about 2% of the sample. Sequencing was carried out using PBMCs. These receptors originate from a man aged 25 to 40 in good health and CMV-seronegative.

The chain carries TRBV5-1 and TRBJ2-6, with TRBD1 as a possible D gene (6 bases). The CDR3 length is 17 residues. Germline CDR1 SGHRS, CDR2 YFSETQ. Deletions cut 2 bases from V and 2 bases from J, with 14 bases between. The CDR3 DNA is TGCGCCAGCAGCTTCATGACAGGAACTCCTGGGGCCAACGTCCTGACTTTC. Protein product: CASSFMTGTPGANVLTF.

J is TRBJ2-1 and V is TRBV11-2; 8 nucleotides match TRBD2. CDR1 and CDR2 from the germline V gene are SGHAT and FQNNGV. CDR3 length: 14 residues. The junction had 5 bases not matched to a gene; V was cut back by 5 bases and J by 5 bases. The CDR3 reads CASSAREVHNEQFF. The DNA of the CDR3 is TGTGCCAGCAGCGCGCGGGAGGTTCACAATGAGCAGTTCTTC.

The rearrangement uses TRBV7-6 and TRBJ2-1, with 13 bases fitting TRBD2. Germline V gives CDR1 SGHVS, CDR2 FNYEAQ. Germline trimming cut 5 bases from V and 9 bases from J; bases unmatched to any gene: 10. This CDR3 is built from 16 residues. The CDR3 loop is CASSGPGLAGSGEQFF. The CDR3 bases are TGTGCCAGCAGCGGACCGGGACTAGCGGGATCGGGTGAGCAGTTCTTC. Full variable domain (outside the CDR3, taken from reference TRBV7-6 and TRBJ2-1): GAGVSQSPRYKVTKRGQDVALRCDPISGHVSLYWYRQALGQGPEFLTYFNYEAQQDKSGLPNDRFSAERPEGSISTLTIQRTEQRDSAMYRCASSGPGLAGSGEQFFGPGTRLTVL.

This sequence joins TRBV9 and TRBJ2-7; unclear D gene. CDR1 and CDR2 from the germline V gene are SGDLS and YYNGEE. V lost 0 bases and J lost 2, with 9 bases in between. The CDR3 runs 14 residues. DNA for the CDR3: TGTGCCAGCAGCGTAGACCGGGTCCCCTACGAGCAGTACTTC. The encoded protein is CASSVDRVPYEQYF.

As to this clone: Other nucleotide sequences from this sample produce the same CDR3. The V and J genes are TRBV5-1 and TRBJ2-7; D may be TRBD1 (6 bases). Germline values: CDR1 SGHRS, CDR2 YFSETQ. V was shortened by 2 bases and J by 2 bases, with 8 bases between the two germline ends. The CDR3 has 13 residues. Here the CDR3 reads CASSFTGTYEQYF. In DNA form, the CDR3 reads TGCGCCAGCAGCTTCACAGGGACCTACGAGCAGTACTTC.

The rearrangement uses TRBV6-4 and TRBJ2-2, with 8 positions matching TRBD2. J lost 4 bases, V lost 6 bases, and 7 bases had no gene match. Germline V gives CDR1 MRHNA, CDR2 SNTAGT. CDR3 length equals 15 residues. CDR3 in amino acids: CASSYSGTSTGELFF. CDR3 nucleotides: TGTGCCAGCAGCTATAGCGGGACGAGCACCGGGGAGCTGTTTTTT.

The chain recombines TRBV11-2 with TRBJ1-5, with D hard to call. CDR1 and CDR2 (germline): SGHAT, FQNNGV. CDR3 length equals 20 residues. Trimming left V 0 bases short and J 2 bases short, with 23 bases between. The CDR3 sequence is CASSLEVIGLYAPGNQPQHF. The CDR3 nucleotides are TGTGCCAGCAGCTTAGAGGTAATCGGGTTGTACGCACCGGGCAATCAGCCCCAGCATTTT.

The genes are TRBV28 and TRBJ2-5; 11 positions agree with TRBD2. Trimming at V came to 6 bases and at J to 0 bases, leaving 3 bases not matched to a gene. This CDR3 contains 15 residues. Germline V gives CDR1 MDHEN, CDR2 SYDVKM. In DNA, the CDR3 is TGTGCCAGCAGGGTAGCGGGAGGGTACCAAGAGACCCAGTACTTC. Amino acids: CASRVAGGYQETQYF.

The rearrangement links TRBV29-1 to TRBJ2-2, with a possible D match to TRBD2 (6 bases). The CDR3 consists of 14 residues. Per germline, CDR1 SQVTM and CDR2 ANQGSEA. Trimming pared 7 bases from V and 3 bases from J, leaving 15 bases between. CDR3 sequence (DNA): TGCAGCGCATATAGCGGCCCTTACACCGGGGAGCTGTTTTTT. Its protein product is CSAYSGPYTGELFF.

This chain joins TRBV27 and TRBJ1-2, with 8 bases fitting TRBD1. The V gene's germline CDR1 is MNHEY and CDR2 SMNVEV (reference sequence). This CDR3 is built from 14 residues. V trimming: 5 bases; J trimming: 3 bases; junction bases outside the gene matches: 5. DNA of the CDR3: TGTGCCAGCAGTGGCAGGGGGCAGTACTATGGCTACACCTTC. Its protein product is CASSGRGQYYGYTF.

This chain uses TRBV29-1 with TRBJ1-3; D is perhaps TRBD1 (5 bases). The germline gives CDR1 SQVTM, CDR2 ANQGSEA. The CDR3 runs to 13 residues. V lost 3 bases and J lost 2, with 8 bases in between. Here the CDR3 reads CSVDLGAGNTIYF. The CDR3 DNA reads as TGCAGCGTTGATTTAGGGGCTGGAAACACCATATATTTT.

This chain links TRBV6-4 with TRBJ1-5; D is unresolved. The CDR3 spans 13 residues. CDR1 and CDR2 from the germline V gene are MRHNA and SNTAGT. The germline V and J ends were trimmed by 5 bases and 8 bases, with 13 bases remaining between them. The CDR3 region has the DNA TGTGCCAGCAGTTCCGAGGGTACCAAGCCCCAGCATTTT. This encodes CASSSEGTKPQHF.

V is TRBV6-1 and J is TRBJ1-6; 8 bases fit TRBD1. CDR1 MNHNS and CDR2 SASEGT come from the germline V gene. This CDR3 region has 15 residues. The V segment lost 7 bases and the J segment 8 bases; nucleotides outside the gene matches: 10. In DNA form, the CDR3 reads TGTGCCAGCAACCCGGACAGGGCGGGAGATTCACCCCTCCACTTT. Protein: CASNPDRAGDSPLHF.

The J gene is TRBJ2-2, the V gene TRBV5-5, with 9 bases that match TRBD2. The junction had 11 bases not matched to a gene; V was cut back by 4 bases and J by 4 bases. Per germline, CDR1 SGHKS and CDR2 YYEKEE (reference sequence). This CDR3 is 17 amino acids long. CDR3 sequence: CASSPAGGRVSTGELFF. The CDR3 nucleotides are TGTGCCAGCAGCCCGGCGGGGGGGCGCGTGTCCACCGGGGAGCTGTTTTTT.

This chain links TRBV19 with TRBJ1-5; 10 bases line up with TRBD1. The CDR3 runs to 16 residues. Germline V gene data show CDR1 as LNHDA and CDR2 as SQIVND (reference sequence). With V trimmed by 5 bases and J by 3 bases, 7 bases remained unmatched. The CDR3 DNA reads TGTGCCAGTAGTTTCTCCGGGACAGGGGTCAATCAGCCCCAGCATTTT. Translation gives CASSFSGTGVNQPQHF.

The V gene is TRBV10-2, the J gene TRBJ2-7, with unresolved D. V was shortened by 1 base and J by 2 bases, with 9 bases between the two germline ends. Per germline, CDR1 WSHSY and CDR2 SAAADI. This CDR3 contains 14 residues. The CDR3 protein is CASSEFQDPYEQYF. Here the CDR3 DNA reads TGCGCCAGCAGTGAGTTTCAGGATCCCTACGAGCAGTACTTC.

The rearrangement joins TRBV4-1 to TRBJ2-2; D gene unclear. The CDR3 covers 18 residues. V shed 0 bases and J shed 0 bases, with 14 bases lying between them. In germline, CDR1 is MGHRA, CDR2 YSYEKL. The DNA for the CDR3 is TGCGCCAGCAGCCAAGATCCAAATGAGGCGGCGAACACCGGGGAGCTGTTTTTT. It codes for CASSQDPNEAANTGELFF.

V and J are TRBV4-1 and TRBJ2-7; D gene uncertain. This CDR3 has 14 residues. From germline, CDR1 is MGHRA and CDR2 YSYEKL. Trimming left V 1 base short and J 0 bases short, with 7 bases between. CDR3 loop: CASSQAQRSYEQYF. CDR3 sequence (DNA): TGCGCCAGCAGCCAAGCCCAGCGCTCCTACGAGCAGTACTTC.

The J gene is TRBJ2-7, the V gene TRBV15, with D perhaps matching TRBD1 (6 bases). V lost 3 bases and J 4 bases, leaving 19 bases between the germline ends. CDR1 and CDR2 from the germline V gene are LNHNV and YYDKDF (reference sequence). The CDR3 extends over 16 amino acids. The CDR3 nucleotides read TGTGCCACCAGCAGTGCGCTGGGGACACAGCTATACGAGCAGTACTTC. Amino acids: CATSSALGTQLYEQYF.

The chain couples TRBV10-2 to TRBJ2-5, with 12 bases lining up with TRBD1. The trim removed 3 bases at V and 1 base at J, leaving 12 bases unmatched. This CDR3 contains 19 residues. Germline CDR1 and CDR2: WSHSY and SAAADI. CDR3 sequence reads: CASSDGGTGGVGFQETQYF. CDR3 nucleotides: TGCGCCAGCAGTGACGGCGGGACAGGGGGCGTTGGCTTCCAAGAGACCCAGTACTTC.

The rearrangement uses TRBV6-6 and TRBJ1-5; D remains unclear. The germline V and J ends were trimmed by 0 bases and 5 bases, with 14 bases remaining between them. The CDR3 has 16 residues. Germline V gene data show CDR1 as MNHNY and CDR2 as SVGAGI (reference sequence). The CDR3 DNA is TGTGCCAGCAGTTACTCGACCGCTATACGGGATCAGCCCCAGCATTTT. It translates to CASSYSTAIRDQPQHF.

This chain uses TRBV5-5 with TRBJ1-3; the D is unclear. The CDR3 has 15 residues. Germline CDR1 reads SGHKS; CDR2 reads YYEKEE (reference sequence). V was pared by 0 bases and J by 0 bases, with 7 bases between. The CDR3 DNA reads as TGTGCCAGCAGCTTGGATGGGCGCTCTGGAAACACCATATATTTT. Protein product: CASSLDGRSGNTIYF.

This chain uses TRBV19 with TRBJ2-1; 12 bases align to TRBD1. CDR3 length: 13 residues. The germline V gene encodes CDR1 LNHDA and CDR2 SQIVND (reference sequence). J gave up 10 bases and V 5 bases, and 3 bases lay outside the gene matches. The CDR3 loop reads CASSPGTGGEQFF. For the CDR3, the DNA is TGTGCCAGTAGTCCAGGGACAGGGGGCGAGCAGTTCTTC. Full variable domain (remainder filled in from reference TRBV19 and TRBJ2-1): DGGITQSPKYLFRKEGQNVTLSCEQNLNHDAMYWYRQDPGQGLRLIYYSQIVNDFQKGDIAEGYSVSREKKESFPLTVTSAQKNPTAFYLCASSPGTGGEQFFGPGTRLTVL.

The chain employs TRBV4-1 and TRBJ2-7; the match to TRBD2 covers 8 bases. This CDR3 is built from 17 residues. The germline V gene encodes CDR1 MGHRA and CDR2 YSYEKL. Trimming at V came to 1 base and at J to 4 bases, leaving 12 bases not matched to a gene. CDR3 bases: TGCGCCAGCAGCCAAGGACCTATAGGGAGCGGGAGTTACGAGCAGTACTTC. It is translated as CASSQGPIGSGSYEQYF.